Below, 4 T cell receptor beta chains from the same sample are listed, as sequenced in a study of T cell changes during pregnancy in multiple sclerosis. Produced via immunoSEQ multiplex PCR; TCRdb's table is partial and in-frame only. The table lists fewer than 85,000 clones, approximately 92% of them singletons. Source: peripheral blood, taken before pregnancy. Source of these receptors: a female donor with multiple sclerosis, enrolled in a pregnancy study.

CDR3 DNA: TGTGCCAGCAGCTTGTCGACTAGCTCCTACGAGCAGTACTTC. The encoded protein is CASSLSTSSYEQYF. The chain carries TRBV5-8 and TRBJ2-7; tentatively, D is TRBD2 (6 bases). From germline, CDR1 is SGHTS and CDR2 YDEGEE. The V end was cut by 1 base, the J end by 0 bases, with 8 bases between. There are 14 residues in the CDR3.

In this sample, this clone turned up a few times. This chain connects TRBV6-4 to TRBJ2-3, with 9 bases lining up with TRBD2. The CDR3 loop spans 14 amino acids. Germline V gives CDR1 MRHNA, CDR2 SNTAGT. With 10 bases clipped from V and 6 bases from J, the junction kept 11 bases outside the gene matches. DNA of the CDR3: TGTGCCACCCGTCCCGCGGGAGGGTCCGATACGCAGTATTTT. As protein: CATRPAGGSDTQYF.

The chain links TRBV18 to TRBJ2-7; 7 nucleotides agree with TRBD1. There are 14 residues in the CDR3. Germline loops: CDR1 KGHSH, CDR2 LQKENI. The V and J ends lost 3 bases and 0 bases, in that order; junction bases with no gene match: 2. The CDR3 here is CASSPGTASYEQYF. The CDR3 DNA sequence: TGTGCCAGCTCACCTGGGACAGCCTCCTACGAGCAGTACTTC.

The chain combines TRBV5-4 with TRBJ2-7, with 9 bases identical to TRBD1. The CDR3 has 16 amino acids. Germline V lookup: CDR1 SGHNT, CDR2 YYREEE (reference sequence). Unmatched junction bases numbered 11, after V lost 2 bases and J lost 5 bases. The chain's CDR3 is CASSLTTGTGFDEQYF. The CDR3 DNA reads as TGTGCCAGCAGCTTAACTACCGGGACAGGGTTCGACGAGCAGTACTTC.